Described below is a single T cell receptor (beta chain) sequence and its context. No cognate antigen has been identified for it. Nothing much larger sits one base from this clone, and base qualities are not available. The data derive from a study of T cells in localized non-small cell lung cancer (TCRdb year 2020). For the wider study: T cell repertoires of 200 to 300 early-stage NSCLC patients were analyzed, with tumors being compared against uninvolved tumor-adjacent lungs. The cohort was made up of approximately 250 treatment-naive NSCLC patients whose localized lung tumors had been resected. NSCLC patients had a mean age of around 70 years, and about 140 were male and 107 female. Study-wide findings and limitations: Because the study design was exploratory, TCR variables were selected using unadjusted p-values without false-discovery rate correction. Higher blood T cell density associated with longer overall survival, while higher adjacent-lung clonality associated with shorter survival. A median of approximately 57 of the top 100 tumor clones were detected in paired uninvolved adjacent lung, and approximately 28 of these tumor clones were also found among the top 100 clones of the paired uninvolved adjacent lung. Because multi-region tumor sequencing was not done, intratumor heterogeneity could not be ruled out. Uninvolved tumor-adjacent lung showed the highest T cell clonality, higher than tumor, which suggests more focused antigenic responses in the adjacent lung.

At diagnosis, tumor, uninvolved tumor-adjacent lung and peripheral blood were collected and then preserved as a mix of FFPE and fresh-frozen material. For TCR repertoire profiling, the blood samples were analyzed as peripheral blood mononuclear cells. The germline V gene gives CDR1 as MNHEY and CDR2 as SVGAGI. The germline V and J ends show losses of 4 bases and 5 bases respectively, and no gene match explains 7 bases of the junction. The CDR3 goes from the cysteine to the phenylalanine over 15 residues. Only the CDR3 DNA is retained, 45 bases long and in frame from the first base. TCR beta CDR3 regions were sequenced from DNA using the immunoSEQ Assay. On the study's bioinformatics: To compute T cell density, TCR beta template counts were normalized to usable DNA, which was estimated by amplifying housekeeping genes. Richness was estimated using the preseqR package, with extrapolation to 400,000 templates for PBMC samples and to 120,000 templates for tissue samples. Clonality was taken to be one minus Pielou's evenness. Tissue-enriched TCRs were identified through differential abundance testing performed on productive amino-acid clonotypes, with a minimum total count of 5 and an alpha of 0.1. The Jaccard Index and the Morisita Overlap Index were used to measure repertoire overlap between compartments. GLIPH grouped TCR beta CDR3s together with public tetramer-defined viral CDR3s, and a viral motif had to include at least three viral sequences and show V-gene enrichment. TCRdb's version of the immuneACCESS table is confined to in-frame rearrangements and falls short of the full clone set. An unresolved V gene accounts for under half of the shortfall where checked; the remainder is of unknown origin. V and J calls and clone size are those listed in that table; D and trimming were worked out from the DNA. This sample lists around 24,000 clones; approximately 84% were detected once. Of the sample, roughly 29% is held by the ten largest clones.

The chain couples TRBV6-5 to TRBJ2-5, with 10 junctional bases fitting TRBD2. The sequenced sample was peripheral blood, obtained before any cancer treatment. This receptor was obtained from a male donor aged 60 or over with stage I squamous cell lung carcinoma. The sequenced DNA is TGTGCCAGCAGTTCCCTAGCGGGAGTACCGGAGACCCAGTACTTC. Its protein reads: CASSSLAGVPETQYF.